The 27 T cell receptor beta chains presented below share a single source sample, sequenced in a study of shared clonotypes between healthy human individuals. Produced via immunoSEQ multiplex PCR; TCRdb's table is partial and in-frame only. The sample contains 98,000 or so clones, roughly two thirds of which appear only once. The sample was memory CD8+ T cells sorted from blood. Subset in this sample: CD45RO+ cells pooled with CCR7-negative TemRA cells. The origin of the receptors is a woman aged 25 to 45 in good health.

The chain couples TRBV29-1 to TRBJ1-2, with D perhaps matching TRBD1 (5 bases). The germline V gene encodes CDR1 SQVTM and CDR2 ANQGSEA. The CDR3 has 13 amino acids. With 7 bases removed from V and 8 bases from J, the gap between germline ends came to 20 bases. The CDR3 is CSAGAGRTEGYTF. The DNA for the CDR3 is TGCAGCGCCGGGGCAGGGAGGACGGAAGGCTACACCTTC.

The V and J genes are TRBV5-1 and TRBJ1-2; D is possibly TRBD1 (5 bases). Germline assignment: CDR1 SGHRS and CDR2 YFSETQ. Trimming left V 4 bases short and J 1 base short, with 11 bases between. The CDR3 spans 14 residues. This CDR3 is CASSQMTVNYGYTF. The CDR3, as DNA: TGCGCCAGCAGCCAAATGACAGTTAACTATGGCTACACCTTC. Full variable domain (remainder filled in from reference TRBV5-1 and TRBJ1-2): KAGVTQTPRYLIKTRGQQVTLSCSPISGHRSVSWYQQTPGQGLQFLFEYFSETQRNKGNFPGRFSGRQFSNSRSEMNVSTLELGDSALYLCASSQMTVNYGYTFGSGTRLTVV.

This clone was seen repeatedly, ten times or more. This chain links TRBV9 with TRBJ1-1; tentative D call: TRBD1 (6 bases). This CDR3 spans 13 amino acids. The V gene lost 1 base and the J gene lost 4 bases, with 8 bases spanning the gap. Germline lookup yields CDR1 SGDLS and CDR2 YYNGEE. The CDR3, as DNA: TGTGCCAGCAGCGTATCGACAGGCACTGAAGCTTTCTTT. Residues: CASSVSTGTEAFF.

The chain joins TRBV28 to TRBJ1-2, with D hard to call. Trimming took 6 bases from V and 4 from J, leaving 15 bases between them. Germline CDR1 is MDHEN and CDR2 is SYDVKM. The CDR3 consists of 14 residues. The CDR3 coding sequence is TGTGCCAGCAGCCATAGTGGTCTACGCTATGGCTACACCTTC. Translated, it gives CASSHSGLRYGYTF.

The J gene is TRBJ2-5, the V gene TRBV28; 9 bases are a match to TRBD1. V shed 6 bases and J 2 bases; nucleotides not matched to a gene: 4. The germline V gene encodes CDR1 MDHEN and CDR2 SYDVKM. CDR3 length: 14 residues. The DNA of the CDR3 is TGTGCCAGCAGGGCGACAGGGGGACAAGAGACCCAGTACTTC. The encoded protein is CASRATGGQETQYF. The variable domain in full, with the rest retrieved from reference TRBV28 and TRBJ2-5, is DVKVTQSSRYLVKRTGEKVFLECVQDMDHENMFWYRQDPGLGLRLIYFSYDVKMKEKGDIPEGYSVSREKKERFSLILESASTNQTSMYLCASRATGGQETQYFGPGTRLLVL.

The CDR3 spells CAFTGTGGSIQYF. CDR3 bases: TGTGCCTTTACCGGGACAGGCGGGAGCATTCAGTACTTC. The rearrangement joins TRBV30 to TRBJ2-4, with D possibly matching TRBD1 (8 bases). The CDR3 extends over 13 amino acids. Germline values: CDR1 GTSNPN, CDR2 SVGIG (reference sequence). V was shortened by 7 bases and J by 9 bases, with 19 bases between the two germline ends.

V gene TRBV5-4 combines with J gene TRBJ2-4; 9 bases are a match to TRBD1. The CDR3 extends over 14 amino acids. V was pared by 4 bases and J by 6 bases, with 5 bases of the junction left unmatched. Per germline, CDR1 SGHNT and CDR2 YYREEE (reference sequence). DNA of the CDR3: TGTGCCAGCAGCGACGAGACAGGGGGAAACATTCAGTACTTC. Protein product: CASSDETGGNIQYF. Filled out from reference TRBV5-4 and TRBJ2-4, the complete variable domain reads ETGVTQSPTHLIKTRGQQVTLRCSSQSGHNTVSWYQQALGQGPQFIFQYYREEENGRGNFPPRFSGLQFPNYSSELNVNALELDDSALYLCASSDETGGNIQYFGAGTRLSVL.

This chain joins TRBV11-2 and TRBJ1-4; D uncertain. Germline CDR1 reads SGHAT; CDR2 reads FQNNGV. Trimming left V 6 bases short and J 6 bases short, with 17 bases between. The length of the CDR3 is 15 residues. The DNA of the CDR3 is TGTGCCAGCAGTCATCGCTTAGCCCCAGATGAAAAACTGTTTTTT. It codes for CASSHRLAPDEKLFF. Drawing the rest from reference TRBV11-2 and TRBJ1-4, the complete variable domain is EAGVAQSPRYKIIEKRQSVAFWCNPISGHATLYWYQQILGQGPKLLIQFQNNGVVDDSQLPKDRFSAERLKGVDSTLKIQPAKLEDSAVYLCASSHRLAPDEKLFFGSGTQLSVL.

This rearrangement joins TRBV4-2 to TRBJ2-5; TRBD1 matches at 10 bases. Unmatched junction bases numbered 6, after V lost 4 bases and J lost 4 bases. Germline V gene data show CDR1 as LGHNA and CDR2 as YNFKEQ. CDR3 length: 15 amino acids. CDR3 in DNA: TGTGCCAGCAGCCCCCCTCGGACAGGGGGAGAGACCCAGTACTTC. Its protein is CASSPPRTGGETQYF.

About this clone itself: Only one base separates this from a far larger clonotype, so it likely reflects a read error. Within the sample, other DNA sequences also encode this same CDR3. The rearrangement joins TRBV6-4 to TRBJ2-3; 7 nucleotides line up with TRBD2. The V gene's germline CDR1 is MRHNA and CDR2 SNTAGT. The CDR3 contains 16 residues. The CDR3 reads CASTLSAGDRADTQYF. The CDR3, as DNA: TGTGCTAGCACGCTAAGTGCGGGGGATCGGGCAGATACGCAGTATTTT.

This clone was detected ten times or more. The chain combines TRBV7-8 with TRBJ2-7, with D uncertain. V lost 5 bases to trimming and J lost 3 bases, with 14 bases between them. The CDR3 extends over 14 amino acids. CDR1 is SGHVS, CDR2 FQNEAQ, per germline. The CDR3 bases are TGTGCCAGCAGCCCGAACCCCAAAAACTACGAGCAGTACTTC. Translated: CASSPNPKNYEQYF. The full variable domain, its missing parts supplied by reference TRBV7-8 and TRBJ2-7, is GAGVSQSPRYKVAKRGQDVALRCDPISGHVSLFWYQQALGQGPEFLTYFQNEAQLDKSGLPSDRFFAERPEGSVSTLKIQRTQQEDSAVYLCASSPNPKNYEQYFGPGTRLTVT.

This clone was seen only a few times. The CDR3 loop is CASSLVQGAFGTDTQYF. In DNA form, the CDR3 reads TGTGCCAGCAGCTTAGTCCAGGGGGCCTTTGGCACAGATACGCAGTATTTT. The chain uses TRBV7-9 and TRBJ2-3; 8 bases fit TRBD1. Trimming removed 1 base from V and 1 base from J; junction bases left unmatched: 7. Germline-derived CDR1 and CDR2 are SEHNR and FQNEAQ (reference sequence). CDR3 length equals 17 residues.

This clone was seen many times. V usage is TRBV6-9 and J usage is TRBJ1-2; 9 bases are a match to TRBD1. CDR1 and CDR2 (germline): MNHGY, SVAAGI. V trimming: 7 bases; J trimming: 0 bases; junction bases outside the gene matches: 9. The CDR3 has 16 residues. Here the CDR3 reads CASTPGQGRANYGYTF. Written as DNA, the CDR3 is TGTGCCAGCACCCCGGGACAGGGTAGAGCTAACTATGGCTACACCTTC.

The rearrangement joins TRBV5-6 to TRBJ1-1, with D hard to call. Trimming removed 4 bases from V and 3 bases from J, with 13 bases in between. The CDR3 has 14 residues. Germline CDR1 SGHDT, CDR2 YYEEEE. The CDR3 DNA is TGTGCCAGCAGCCATAGAGGGTGGGACACTGAAGCTTTCTTT. Its protein product is CASSHRGWDTEAFF.

This clone has a single count. V is TRBV30 and J is TRBJ1-1; D gene uncertain. In germline, CDR1 is GTSNPN, CDR2 SVGIG (reference sequence). This CDR3 is built from 13 residues. The V end lost 0 bases, the J end lost 8 bases, and 13 bases lay between the germline ends. The CDR3 loop is CAWSVQIWSEAFF. CDR3 DNA: TGTGCCTGGAGTGTACAAATATGGTCGGAAGCTTTCTTT.

The chain has TRBV6-5 and TRBJ2-7, with a tentative D call TRBD1 (6 bases). CDR3 length: 15 amino acids. V lost 2 bases and J lost 2, with 13 bases in between. Looked up from germline, CDR1 is MNHEY and CDR2 is SVGAGI. CDR3 loop: CASSYVRDIAYEQYF. CDR3 nucleotide sequence: TGTGCCAGCAGTTACGTTAGGGACATAGCCTACGAGCAGTACTTC.

As regards this clone: The sample contains more than one DNA sequence encoding this CDR3. The V gene is TRBV14, the J gene TRBJ2-5; D is undetermined. The DNA matches TRBJ2-7 better at its end, which makes the J call doubtful. The CDR3 length is 12 residues. The germline V gene encodes CDR1 SGHDN and CDR2 FVKESK. The CDR3 is CASSPANYEQYF. The CDR3 DNA follows: TGTGCCAGCAGCCCAGCTAACTACGAGCAGTACTTC.

This rearrangement joins TRBV27 to TRBJ1-1, with 7 bases that match TRBD1. Germline values: CDR1 MNHEY, CDR2 SMNVEV (reference sequence). With 5 bases clipped from V and 1 base from J, the junction kept 4 bases outside the gene matches. The CDR3 is made up of 14 amino acids. CDR3 bases: TGTGCCAGCAGTATAAACAGGGGGAACACTGAAGCTTTCTTT. This codes for CASSINRGNTEAFF.

The chain joins TRBV25-1 to TRBJ2-1; TRBD2 matches at 9 bases. J gave up 0 bases and V 3 bases, and 0 bases lay outside the gene matches. Germline CDR1 MGHDK, CDR2 SYGVNS. This CDR3 has 15 residues. The CDR3 nucleotides read TGTGCCAGCAGTGATAGCGGGAGCTCCTACAATGAGCAGTTCTTC. This gives the protein CASSDSGSSYNEQFF.

The V and J genes are TRBV11-3 and TRBJ2-5; no reliable D call. The tail of the sequence fits TRBJ2-7 better, so the J call may be wrong. The CDR3 totals 14 residues. Germline V gives CDR1 SGHNT, CDR2 YENEEA. The CDR3, as DNA: TGTGCCAGCAGCTTAGGGAATTACACCTACGAGCAGTACTTC. It encodes CASSLGNYTYEQYF.

The DNA for the CDR3 is TGTGCCAGCAGCTATCTAGCGGGAGAGGCAGATACGCAGTATTTT. Amino acid sequence: CASSYLAGEADTQYF. The genes are TRBV6-4 and TRBJ2-3, with 10 nucleotides matching TRBD2. The CDR3 sequence is 15 residues long. Germline CDR1 MRHNA, CDR2 SNTAGT. V lost 6 bases and J lost 4; bases outside the gene matches: 7.

This clone was detected once. The V and J genes are TRBV9 and TRBJ2-6; 7 nucleotides line up with TRBD1. The CDR3 covers 18 residues. After removal of 3 bases from V and 0 bases from J, the junction contained 9 bases not matched to a gene. The V gene's germline CDR1 is SGDLS and CDR2 YYNGEE. The CDR3 here is CASSGTGPLYSGANVLTF. CDR3 in DNA: TGTGCCAGCAGCGGGACAGGTCCCCTTTACTCTGGGGCCAACGTCCTGACTTTC.

This chain links TRBV7-9 with TRBJ2-7; D possibly corresponds to TRBD1 (6 bases). Germline CDR1 reads SEHNR; CDR2 reads FQNEAQ (reference sequence). The CDR3 spans 15 residues. The V end lost 5 bases, the J end lost 5 bases, and 19 bases lay between the germline ends. The CDR3 DNA follows: TGTGCCAGCAGCCTATTTTACAGGGAGATCCACGAGCAGTACTTC. It specifies CASSLFYREIHEQYF.

As regards this clone: Other DNA sequences of this sample code for an identical CDR3. The rearrangement links TRBV9 to TRBJ1-4; 7 bases line up with TRBD1. CDR3 length: 14 amino acids. Trimming took 0 bases from V and 6 from J; bases not matched to a gene: 2. The germline CDR1 and CDR2 sequences are SGDLS and YYNGEE. The CDR3 loop reads CASSVGGTDEKLFF. In DNA form, the CDR3 reads TGTGCCAGCAGCGTAGGAGGGACAGATGAAAAACTGTTTTTT.

The rearrangement uses TRBV7-9 and TRBJ1-1; the match to TRBD1 covers 7 bases. Germline V gene sequence: CDR1 SEHNR, CDR2 FQNEAQ (reference sequence). The ends lost 6 bases at V and 2 bases at J; junction bases unmatched: 9. The CDR3 has 15 residues. CDR3 in amino acids: CASRGLGQINTEAFF. As DNA, the CDR3 is TGTGCCAGCAGGGGCCTGGGACAGATTAACACTGAAGCTTTCTTT.

The chain joins TRBV20-1 to TRBJ1-6; D uncertain. In germline, CDR1 is DFQATT, CDR2 SNEGSKA (reference sequence). This CDR3 contains 11 residues. Trimming left V 3 bases short and J 11 bases short, with 8 bases between. CDR3 in DNA: TGCAGTGCTAGTAGTTCTCCACCCCTCCACTTT. Translated, it gives CSASSSPPLHF.

This clone was counted between two and nine times. The chain links TRBV6-6 to TRBJ1-5; 7 nucleotides line up with TRBD1. Germline lookup yields CDR1 MNHNY and CDR2 SVGAGI (reference sequence). This CDR3 contains 16 residues. The J segment lost 1 base and the V segment lost 6 bases, leaving 9 bases of the junction unmatched. The CDR3 loop is CASSQTGDSSNQPQHF. For the CDR3, the DNA is TGTGCCAGCAGCCAAACTGGGGACAGCAGCAATCAGCCCCAGCATTTT.